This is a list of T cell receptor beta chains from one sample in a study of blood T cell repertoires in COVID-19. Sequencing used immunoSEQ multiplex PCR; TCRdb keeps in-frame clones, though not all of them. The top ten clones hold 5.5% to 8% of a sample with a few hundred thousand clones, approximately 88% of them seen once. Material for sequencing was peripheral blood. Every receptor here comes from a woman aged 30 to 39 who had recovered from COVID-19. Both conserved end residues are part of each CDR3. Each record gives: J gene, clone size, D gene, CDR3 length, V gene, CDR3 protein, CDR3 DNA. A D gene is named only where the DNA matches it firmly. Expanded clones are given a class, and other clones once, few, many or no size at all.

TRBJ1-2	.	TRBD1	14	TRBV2	CASTTWARGNGYTF	TGTGCCAGCACCACCTGGGCCAGGGGGAATGGCTACACCTTC
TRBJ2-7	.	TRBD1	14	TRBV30	CAFNRGMWSYEQYF	TGTGCCTTTAACAGGGGTATGTGGTCCTACGAGCAGTACTTC
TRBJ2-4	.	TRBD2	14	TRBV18	CASSPAGGENIQYF	TGTGCCAGCTCACCCGCGGGGGGAGAAAACATTCAGTACTTC
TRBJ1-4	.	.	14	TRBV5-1	CASSLKARGEKLFF	TGCGCCAGCAGCTTGAAGGCTAGAGGTGAAAAACTGTTTTTT
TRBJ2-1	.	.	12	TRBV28	CASSLGPNEQFF	TGTGCCAGCAGTTTAGGGCCCAATGAGCAGTTCTTC
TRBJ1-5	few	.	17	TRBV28	CASSLVISGGLYQPQHF	TGTGCCAGCAGTTTAGTGATCTCCGGGGGGCTGTATCAGCCCCAGCATTTT
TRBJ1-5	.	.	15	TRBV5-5	CASSSHYRSNQPQHF	TGTGCCAGCAGTTCACACTACCGGAGCAATCAGCCCCAGCATTTT
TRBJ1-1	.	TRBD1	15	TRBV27	CASSWGQGANTEAFF	TGTGCCAGCAGTTGGGGTCAGGGGGCAAACACTGAAGCTTTCTTT
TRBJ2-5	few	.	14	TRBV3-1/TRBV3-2	CASSPLGGEGTQYF	TGTGCCAGCAGCCCCCTAGGGGGGGAGGGGACCCAGTACTTC
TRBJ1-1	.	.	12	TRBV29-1	CSGGQMNTEAFF	TGCAGCGGTGGACAGATGAACACTGAAGCTTTCTTT
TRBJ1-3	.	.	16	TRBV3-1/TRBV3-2	CASSQGTVLSGNTIYF	TGTGCCAGCAGCCAGGGGACTGTACTCTCTGGAAACACCATATATTTT
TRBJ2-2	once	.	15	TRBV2	CASSEVAGNTGELFF	TGTGCCAGCAGTGAGGTTGCAGGGAACACCGGGGAGCTGTTTTTT
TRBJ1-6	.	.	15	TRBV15	CATSLRAGDNSPLHF	TGTGCCACCAGCCTGAGGGCCGGAGATAATTCACCCCTCCACTTT
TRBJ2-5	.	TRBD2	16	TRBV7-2	CASSFPPAGAQETQYF	TGTGCCAGCAGCTTCCCCCCAGCGGGGGCTCAAGAGACCCAGTACTTC
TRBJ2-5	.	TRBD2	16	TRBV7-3	CASSLMAGGPLETQYF	TGTGCCAGCAGCTTAATGGCGGGGGGGCCGTTGGAGACCCAGTACTTC
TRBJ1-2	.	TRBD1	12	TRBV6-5	CATNTGGRGYTF	TGTGCCACCAACACAGGGGGCCGGGGCTACACCTTC
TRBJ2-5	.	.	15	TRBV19	CASSIDPGIQETQYF	TGTGCCAGTAGTATAGATCCCGGGATTCAAGAGACCCAGTACTTC
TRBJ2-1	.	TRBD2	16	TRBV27	CASSSRLAGGRKEQFF	TGTGCCAGCAGTTCCCGACTCGCGGGGGGGCGGAAGGAGCAGTTCTTC
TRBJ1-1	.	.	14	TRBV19	CASSIGVTGEGAFF	TGTGCCAGTAGTATAGGCGTGACAGGAGAAGGAGCTTTCTTT
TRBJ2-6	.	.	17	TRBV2	CASNPDMVRSGANVLTF	TGTGCCAGCAACCCGGACATGGTTCGCTCTGGGGCCAACGTCCTGACTTTC
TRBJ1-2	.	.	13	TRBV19	CASSLYALWGYTF	TGTGCCAGTAGTCTCTACGCCCTCTGGGGCTACACCTTC
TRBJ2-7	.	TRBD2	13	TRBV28	CATGGAGDYEQYF	TGTGCCACCGGGGGGGCAGGGGACTACGAGCAGTACTTC
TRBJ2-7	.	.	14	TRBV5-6	CASSFRGAAHEQYF	TGTGCCAGCAGCTTCCGGGGGGCGGCCCACGAGCAGTACTTC
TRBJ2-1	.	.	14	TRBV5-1	CASSLTIGSNEQFF	TGCGCCAGCAGCTTGACTATCGGATCGAATGAGCAGTTCTTC
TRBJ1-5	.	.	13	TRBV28	CASSSGFNQPQHF	TGTGCCAGCAGTTCAGGGTTCAATCAGCCCCAGCATTTT
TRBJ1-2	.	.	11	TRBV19	CASSYLYGYTF	TGTGCCAGTAGTTATCTCTATGGCTACACCTTC
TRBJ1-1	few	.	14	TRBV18	CASSVRQMNTEAFF	TGTGCCAGCTCAGTCAGACAGATGAACACTGAAGCTTTCTTT
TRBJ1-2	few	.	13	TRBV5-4	CASSFEINYGYTF	TGTGCCAGCAGCTTTGAGATTAACTATGGCTACACCTTC
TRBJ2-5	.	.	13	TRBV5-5	CASSLGRMQTQYF	TGTGCCAGCAGCTTGGGGAGGATGCAGACCCAGTACTTC
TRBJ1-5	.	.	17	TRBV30	CAWSGRLTTKGNQPQHF	TGTGCCTGGAGTGGGAGACTCACGACGAAGGGCAATCAGCCCCAGCATTTT
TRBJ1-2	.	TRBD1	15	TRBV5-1	CASSLTGEVPSGYTF	TGCGCCAGCAGCTTGACAGGGGAGGTCCCCTCTGGCTACACCTTC
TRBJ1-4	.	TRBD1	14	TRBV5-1	CASSVGQGDEKLFF	TGCGCCAGCAGCGTGGGACAGGGAGATGAAAAACTGTTTTTT
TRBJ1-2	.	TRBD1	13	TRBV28	CASSLRDSYGYTF	TGTGCCAGCAGCCTCCGGGACAGCTATGGCTACACCTTC
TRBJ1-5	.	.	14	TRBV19	CATRGDFSNQPQHF	TGTGCCACCCGGGGGGACTTTAGCAATCAGCCCCAGCATTTT
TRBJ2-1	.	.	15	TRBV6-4	CASSDGGGSVNEQFF	TGTGCCAGCAGTGATGGGGGGGGCAGTGTTAATGAGCAGTTCTTC
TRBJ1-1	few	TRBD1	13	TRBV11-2	CASSSDRGTEAFF	TGTGCCAGCAGCTCGGACAGGGGCACTGAAGCTTTCTTT
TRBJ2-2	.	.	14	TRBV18	CASRGDTNTGELFF	TGTGCCAGCCGGGGAGATACGAACACCGGGGAGCTGTTTTTT
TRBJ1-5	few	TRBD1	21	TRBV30	CAWSVRGSGTGNRKSNQPQHF	TGTGCCTGGAGTGTACGGGGCTCCGGGACAGGGAATCGAAAGAGCAATCAGCCCCAGCATTTT
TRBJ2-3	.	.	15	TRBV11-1	CASAGQGWGTDTQYF	TGTGCCAGCGCCGGGCAGGGGTGGGGCACAGATACGCAGTATTTT
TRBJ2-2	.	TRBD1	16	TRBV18	CASSPGTGTNTGELFF	TGTGCCAGCTCACCCGGGACAGGGACGAACACCGGGGAGCTGTTTTTT
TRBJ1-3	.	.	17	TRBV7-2	CASSFNLAGPSGNTIYF	TGTGCCAGCAGCTTTAATCTGGCAGGGCCCTCTGGAAACACCATATATTTT
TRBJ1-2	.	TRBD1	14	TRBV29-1	CSVEGRGRGYGYTF	TGCAGCGTTGAGGGCAGGGGGCGAGGCTATGGCTACACCTTC
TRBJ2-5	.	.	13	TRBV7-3	CASGRGTGETQYF	TGTGCCAGCGGTCGGGGTACAGGGGAGACCCAGTACTTC
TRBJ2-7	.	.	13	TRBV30	CAWMRGGNYEQYF	TGTGCCTGGATGCGGGGAGGAAACTACGAGCAGTACTTC
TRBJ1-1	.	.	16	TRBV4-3	CASSQKKAGGNTEAFF	TGCGCCAGCAGCCAAAAAAAGGCGGGGGGGAACACTGAAGCTTTCTTT
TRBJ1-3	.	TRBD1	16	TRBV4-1	CASSHDRGSTGNTIYF	TGCGCCAGCAGCCATGACAGGGGATCAACTGGAAACACCATATATTTT
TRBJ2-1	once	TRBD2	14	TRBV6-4	CASSGGGASNEQFF	TGTGCCAGCAGTGGCGGGGGGGCGTCTAATGAGCAGTTCTTC
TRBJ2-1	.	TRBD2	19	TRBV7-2	CASSLIPGLAGARLGEQFF	TGTGCCAGCAGCCTTATCCCGGGACTAGCGGGGGCCCGCCTTGGTGAGCAGTTCTTC
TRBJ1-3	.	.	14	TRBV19	CASSILTDGNTIYF	TGTGCCAGTAGTATCTTGACAGACGGAAACACCATATATTTT
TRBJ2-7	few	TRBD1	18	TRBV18	CASSPGSTGGAGSYEQYF	TGTGCCAGCTCACCGGGTAGTACAGGGGGCGCTGGTTCCTACGAGCAGTACTTC